These 21 T cell receptor beta chains were sequenced from one sample in a study of OX40 agonist ivuxolimab in advanced cancers. Profiled with immunoSEQ multiplex PCR; TCRdb holds only in-frame clones, not every one. The profile covers tens of thousands of clones, with about 82% appearing a single time and roughly 10% taken by the ten largest. The material sequenced was CD4+ or CD8+ T cells sorted from blood, taken in a trial of the OX40 agonist ivuxolimab. These receptor sequences come from an adult with an advanced solid tumor such as melanoma, head and neck, liver or kidney cancer.

The rearrangement joins TRBV6-1 to TRBJ1-2; D remains ambiguous. Germline lookup yields CDR1 MNHNS and CDR2 SASEGT. CDR3 length: 14 amino acids. V was pared by 3 bases and J by 6 bases, with 14 bases between. The CDR3, as DNA: TGTGCCAGCAGTGACAGCAATCCAAGGGATGGCTACACCTTC. Protein sequence: CASSDSNPRDGYTF.

The chain employs TRBV13 and TRBJ1-2; tentatively, D is TRBD1 (5 bases). Germline values: CDR1 PRHDT, CDR2 FYEKMQ (reference sequence). CDR3 length equals 13 residues. V was clipped by 2 bases and J by 8 bases, with 12 bases between them. This CDR3 is CASSLRQGRGYTF. In nucleotides, the CDR3 is TGTGCCAGCAGCTTACGGCAGGGTAGAGGCTACACCTTC. Filled out from reference TRBV13 and TRBJ1-2, the complete variable domain reads AAGVIQSPRHLIKEKRETATLKCYPIPRHDTVYWYQQGPGQDPQFLISFYEKMQSDKGSIPDRFSAQQFSDYHSELNMSSLELGDSALYFCASSLRQGRGYTFGSGTRLTVV.

This chain uses TRBV10-1 with TRBJ2-5; D may correspond to TRBD1 or TRBD2 (5 bases each). V was cut by 6 bases and J by 5 bases, with 13 bases left in between. This CDR3 has 13 residues. CDR1 and CDR2 from the germline V gene are WNHNN and SYGVQD (reference sequence). The CDR3 bases are TGCGCCAGCAGCGACGGGACGGGGGAGACCCAGTACTTC. It codes for CASSDGTGETQYF.

The genes are TRBV19 and TRBJ2-1; TRBD1 matches at 8 bases. This CDR3 region has 15 residues. From germline, CDR1 is LNHDA and CDR2 SQIVND (reference sequence). The junction had 11 bases not matched to a gene; V was cut back by 5 bases and J by 8 bases. CDR3 protein: CASSLWTGYGDEQFF. The CDR3 DNA follows: TGTGCCAGTAGTTTGTGGACAGGGTATGGCGATGAGCAGTTCTTC.

V and J are TRBV20-1 and TRBJ1-2; D is ambiguous. V gave up 2 bases and J gave up 4 bases, with 5 bases separating them. CDR1 is DFQATT and CDR2 is SNEGSKA in the germline V gene (reference sequence). CDR3 length: 11 amino acids. The CDR3 spells CSARTVYGYTF. The CDR3 coding sequence is TGCAGTGCTAGAACAGTCTATGGCTACACCTTC.

CDR3 nucleotides: TGTGCCAGCAGCTTTGGGGGACAGGGAACCTATGGCTACACCTTC. It codes for CASSFGGQGTYGYTF. The gene calls are TRBV7-9 and TRBJ1-2; 9 bases match TRBD1. Germline lookup yields CDR1 SEHNR and CDR2 FQNEAQ (reference sequence). The CDR3 has 15 amino acids. The V gene end was trimmed by 3 bases and the J gene end by 4 bases; junction bases not matched to a gene: 6.

This clone was detected only once. The gene calls are TRBV2 and TRBJ2-7; D is unclear. This CDR3 has 13 amino acids. The germline V and J ends were trimmed by 6 bases and 7 bases, with 16 bases remaining between them. The germline gives CDR1 SNHLY, CDR2 FYNNEI. This CDR3 reads CASSRRPGGEQYF. CDR3 bases: TGTGCCAGCAGCCGACGGCCCGGCGGAGAGCAGTACTTC. Using reference TRBV2 and TRBJ2-7 for the parts outside the CDR3, the full variable domain is EPEVTQTPSHQVTQMGQEVILRCVPISNHLYFYWYRQILGQKVEFLVSFYNNEISEKSEIFDDQFSVERPDGSNFTLKIRSTKLEDSAMYFCASSRRPGGEQYFGPGTRLTVT.

This clone has a single count. The chain has TRBV11-2 and TRBJ2-3; D unresolved. Germline-derived CDR1 and CDR2 are SGHAT and FQNNGV. The CDR3 runs to 13 residues. Deletions cut 5 bases from V and 4 bases from J, with 10 bases between. DNA of the CDR3: TGTGCCAGCAGCGCTAGGGTGGCAGATACGCAGTATTTT. This translates into CASSARVADTQYF. The entire variable domain, with the rest obtained from reference TRBV11-2 and TRBJ2-3, is as follows: EAGVAQSPRYKIIEKRQSVAFWCNPISGHATLYWYQQILGQGPKLLIQFQNNGVVDDSQLPKDRFSAERLKGVDSTLKIQPAKLEDSAVYLCASSARVADTQYFGPGTRLTVL.

This chain joins TRBV28 and TRBJ1-3; D perhaps matches TRBD1 (6 bases). The V gene lost 5 bases and the J gene lost 2 bases, with 13 bases spanning the gap. The length of the CDR3 is 15 residues. The V gene's germline CDR1 is MDHEN and CDR2 SYDVKM. Here the CDR3 DNA reads TGTGCCAGCAGTCCGGCAGGGGTTGCTGGAAACACCATATATTTT. It encodes CASSPAGVAGNTIYF.

The CDR3 loop is CASSLWGRGRVEQFF. The CDR3 DNA reads TGTGCCAGCAGCTTATGGGGCAGGGGGCGAGTTGAGCAGTTCTTC. The rearrangement joins TRBV11-2 to TRBJ2-1; 8 positions agree with TRBD1. Germline CDR1 SGHAT, CDR2 FQNNGV. This CDR3 has 15 amino acids. Losses at the gene ends were 2 bases for V and 9 bases for J; bases not matched to a gene: 9.

V and J are TRBV10-3 and TRBJ2-5; the D gene could be TRBD1 or TRBD2 (6 bases each). Germline V lookup: CDR1 ENHRY, CDR2 SYGVKD. V was pared by 10 bases and J by 1 base, with 16 bases between. The CDR3 consists of 14 residues. The CDR3 DNA reads as TGTGCCACCACGAAACAGGGAGGCCAAGAGACCCAGTACTTC. Translating gives CATTKQGGQETQYF.

About this clone itself: An end of the junction differs from the germline gene, which may be a read error. Distinct nucleotide sequences in the sample also encode this CDR3. This sequence joins TRBV7-8 and TRBJ1-2; D ambiguous. The germline gives CDR1 SGHVS, CDR2 FQNEAQ. This CDR3 has 13 residues. Here the CDR3 DNA reads TGTGCCAGCAGCTTAATCGGAAACTATGGTTACACCTTC. Amino acids: CASSLIGNYGYTF.

The chain recombines TRBV14 with TRBJ1-6, with 9 nucleotides matching TRBD1. This CDR3 is 13 amino acids long. Per germline, CDR1 SGHDN and CDR2 FVKESK. V was clipped by 4 bases and J by 10 bases; unmatched bases: 2. The CDR3 nucleotides read TGTGCCAGCAGCCGGACAGGGGAATCACCCCTCCACTTT. This codes for CASSRTGESPLHF.

The chain combines TRBV28 with TRBJ2-1; maybe TRBD1 (7 bases). This CDR3 contains 15 residues. V was shortened by 7 bases and J by 3 bases, with 16 bases between the two germline ends. Germline CDR1 reads MDHEN; CDR2 reads SYDVKM. The CDR3 DNA reads as TGTGCCAGCACGTTAGGGGGGACAGTCTACAATGAGCAGTTCTTC. Translated: CASTLGGTVYNEQFF.

V usage is TRBV5-1 and J usage is TRBJ2-3; weak D call: TRBD2 (5 bases). Trimming stripped 2 bases from V and 2 bases from J, with 9 bases between. Per germline, CDR1 SGHRS and CDR2 YFSETQ. CDR3 size: 14 residues. The CDR3 DNA follows: TGCGCCAGCAGCTTCGGAGGTCCCACAGATACGCAGTATTTT. It is translated as CASSFGGPTDTQYF.

The genes are TRBV27 and TRBJ2-2, with 7 bases that match TRBD2. This CDR3 has 15 amino acids. Per the germline V gene, CDR1 is MNHEY and CDR2 is SMNVEV (reference sequence). Germline trimming cut 6 bases from V and 0 bases from J; bases unmatched to any gene: 4. The CDR3 loop reads CASSIAGTNTGELFF. The DNA of the CDR3 is TGTGCCAGCAGCATAGCGGGCACGAACACCGGGGAGCTGTTTTTT.

The chain links TRBV4-2 to TRBJ1-1; tentatively, D is TRBD1 (5 bases). CDR3 length: 16 residues. Per germline, CDR1 LGHNA and CDR2 YNFKEQ. Trimming shortened V by 1 base and J by 0 bases, and 12 bases separated the two germline ends. CDR3 amino acids: CASSQATGFMNTEAFF. The CDR3 bases are TGTGCCAGCAGCCAAGCCACAGGTTTCATGAACACTGAAGCTTTCTTT.

This clone was detected only once. V gene TRBV12-2 combines with J gene TRBJ1-5; TRBD1, the D gene given by the table, was not confirmed from the DNA. TRBV12-2 is a documented pseudogene. This CDR3 spans 17 amino acids. Written as DNA, the CDR3 is TGTGCAAGTCGCTTAGGGGCTTCCCGGGACACAAATCAGCCCCAGCATTTT. It yields the protein CASRLGASRDTNQPQHF.

The V call is TRBV5-1, the J call TRBJ2-2, with 11 bases lining up with TRBD2. J gave up 3 bases and V 0 bases, and 1 base lay outside the gene matches. The CDR3 covers 16 residues. Germline V gene sequence: CDR1 SGHRS, CDR2 YFSETQ. The CDR3 coding sequence is TGCGCCAGCAGCTTGGCACTAGCGGGAGACACCGGGGAGCTGTTTTTT. It yields the protein CASSLALAGDTGELFF.

The genes are TRBV6-5 and TRBJ1-2; 10 bases are shared with TRBD1. Germline trimming cut 6 bases from V and 0 bases from J; bases unmatched to any gene: 1. This CDR3 has 14 amino acids. The germline V gene has CDR1 MNHEY and CDR2 SVGAGI. CDR3 DNA sequence: TGTGCCAGCAGGGGACAGGGGACTAACTATGGCTACACCTTC. Its translation: CASRGQGTNYGYTF.

The chain uses TRBV5-1 and TRBJ2-3; TRBD2 might be the D (7 bases). The length of the CDR3 is 17 residues. Looked up from germline, CDR1 is SGHRS and CDR2 is YFSETQ. The V end was cut by 4 bases, the J end by 1 base, with 19 bases between. This chain's CDR3 is CASSPEGGGRGTDTQYF. CDR3 nucleotide sequence: TGCGCCAGCAGCCCGGAAGGGGGGGGTCGGGGCACAGATACGCAGTATTTT.